This entry lists 6 T cell receptor beta chains sequenced from one sample in a study of PD-1 blockade in classical Hodgkin lymphoma. Every patient experienced relapse after autologous stem cell transplantation, and brentuximab vedotin exposure varied. This table comes from immunoSEQ multiplex PCR, and its TCRdb copy is limited to in-frame clones, with some not included. Among over 85,000 clones listed, 80% to 90% were seen once. Material: peripheral blood mononuclear cells (PBMCs), obtained before the second cycle of nivolumab. The receptors were sampled from a human donor with classical Hodgkin lymphoma.

V and J are TRBV21-1 and TRBJ2-7; the table's D call of TRBD2 was not tested on the DNA. TRBV21-1 has pseudogene status. This CDR3 comprises 18 residues. In DNA, the CDR3 is TGTGCCAGCAGCAAAGTACCTAGCGGGAGGTCCCGAACCTACGAGCAGTACTTC. It codes for CASSKVPSGRSRTYEQYF.

The CDR3 DNA sequence: TGTGCCATCAGTGACCGCAGCGACGAGCAGTACTTC. It codes for CAISDRSDEQYF. The chain has TRBV10-3 and TRBJ2-7; D remains unclear. The CDR3 covers 12 residues. Germline V CDR1 and CDR2: ENHRY, SYGVKD. V was trimmed by 3 bases and J by 5 bases, leaving 8 bases between them.

The count of this clone is one. This chain joins TRBV5-4 and TRBJ2-7; D ambiguous. V was clipped by 7 bases and J by 0 bases, with 14 bases between them. The CDR3 is 14 residues long. The V gene's germline CDR1 is SGHNT and CDR2 YYREEE (reference sequence). CDR3 nucleotides: TGTGCCAGCTCAACTCACGCGACCTCCTACGAGCAGTACTTC. Translated: CASSTHATSYEQYF. Based on the CDR3 plus reference TRBV5-4 and TRBJ2-7, the full variable domain is ETGVTQSPTHLIKTRGQQVTLRCSSQSGHNTVSWYQQALGQGPQFIFQYYREEENGRGNFPPRFSGLQFPNYSSELNVNALELDDSALYLCASSTHATSYEQYFGPGTRLTVT.

J is TRBJ1-1 and V is TRBV6-5; the D gene is possibly TRBD1 (5 bases). Germline assignment: CDR1 MNHEY and CDR2 SVGAGI. Trimming pared 5 bases from V and 7 bases from J, leaving 14 bases between. The CDR3 runs to 13 residues. The CDR3 reads CASSLIGVGEAFF. The CDR3 DNA reads as TGTGCCAGCAGTCTTATAGGGGTGGGTGAAGCTTTCTTT.

In its sample, this clone was seen once. This chain connects TRBV6-6 to TRBJ1-3; D might be TRBD1 (6 bases). Germline V CDR1 and CDR2: MNHNY, SVGAGI (reference sequence). V was trimmed by 5 bases and J by 0 bases, leaving 11 bases between them. The CDR3 covers 15 residues. CDR3 region: CASSLTGISGNTIYF. The CDR3 coding sequence is TGTGCCAGCAGTCTTACAGGGATCTCTGGAAACACCATATATTTT.

The J gene is TRBJ2-7, the V gene TRBV14, with D maybe TRBD1 (6 bases). The CDR3 runs to 14 residues. CDR1 is SGHDN, CDR2 FVKESK, per germline. The V gene lost 4 bases and the J gene lost 4 bases, with 14 bases spanning the gap. The CDR3 protein is CASSRPGTTYEQYF. In DNA form, the CDR3 reads TGTGCCAGCAGCCGGCCGGGGACAACTTACGAGCAGTACTTC.